This T cell receptor (beta chain) was sequenced for a study of blood T cell repertoires in COVID-19. In the study overall: Donors in the United States, Italy and Spain gave samples during acute or convalescent COVID-19. PBMCs, B-cell-depleted T cells, or T cells provided the cDNA or gDNA that made up the material.

Original processing notes: Nucleated cell counts were estimated from reference gene primer amplification. Assay used: immunoSEQ multiplex PCR; TCRdb lists only in-frame clones, some missing. Clone size and V and J calls were adopted from that table, with D and trimming inferred from the DNA. The sample lists under 200,000 clones, about 80% occurring once. In germline, CDR1 is LNHDA, CDR2 SQIVND (reference sequence). V dropped 11 bases and J dropped 6 bases, with 14 bases sitting between them. The CDR3 is 12 amino acids. The sample comprised peripheral blood. This TCR was sampled from a man in his 70s with active or convalescent COVID-19. The rearrangement links TRBV19 to TRBJ1-5; D is unclear. CDR3 protein: CAAGEDFQPQHF. The CDR3 nucleotides read TGTGCCGCTGGGGAGGATTTTCAGCCCCAGCATTTT.